This TCR beta chain was obtained from a study of cytomegalovirus exposure and HLA in healthy donors. Study at large: Of 300 to 450 genotyped donors, about 81% clustered with self-reported Caucasian donors. Study-wide results and caveats: A later analysis found that most CMV-associated TCR beta chains appeared HLA-restricted. Cytomegalovirus-associated status was assigned to roughly 160 TCR beta chains.

It was with 60 Vbeta and 13 Jbeta primers that the PCR ran. Some clones are missing from TCRdb's copy, which holds only in-frame ones; the method was immunoSEQ multiplex PCR. This sample has around 100,000 clones, with 75% to 90% found just once. This clone showed up just a few times. No antigen is known for it. Germline CDR1 and CDR2: SEHNR and FQNEAQ (reference sequence). CDR3 size: 15 residues. The V end was cut by 4 bases, the J end by 0 bases, with 9 bases between. Sequencing was done on a sample of PBMCs. This rearrangement joins TRBV7-9 to TRBJ1-4; possible D gene TRBD1, 6 bases. This TCR derives from a man aged 25 to 45 in good health and CMV-seronegative. The CDR3 region is CASSSGQSTNEKLFF. As DNA, the CDR3 is TGTGCCAGCAGCTCCGGACAGTCAACTAATGAAAAACTGTTTTTT.